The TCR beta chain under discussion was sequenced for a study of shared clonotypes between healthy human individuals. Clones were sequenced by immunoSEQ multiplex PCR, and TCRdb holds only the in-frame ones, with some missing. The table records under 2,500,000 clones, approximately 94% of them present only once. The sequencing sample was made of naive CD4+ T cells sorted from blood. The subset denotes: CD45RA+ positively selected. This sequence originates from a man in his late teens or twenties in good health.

The CDR3: CASSSSIRQEGTNSNQPQHF. In DNA, the CDR3 is TGTGCCAGCAGCAGCTCCATCAGACAGGAAGGAACCAATAGCAATCAGCCCCAGCATTTT. The chain has TRBV21-1 and TRBJ1-5; TRBD1 was called by the table and not checked on the DNA. TRBV21-1 is a documented pseudogene. The CDR3 runs 20 residues.